This T cell receptor beta chain was documented in a study of post-analysis software for immune sequencing data. In the case of this clonotype: The target antigen is unknown.

Built from TCR beta cDNA, the libraries had unique molecular identifiers in them. TCRdb redid the calling of the PCR reads with MiXCR, one entry per CDR3 protein. The profile shows a few hundred thousand distinct CDR3 sequences, 40% to 55% of them singletons. Overall study results and limits: Roughly 5 TRBV segments occurring more often in patients than controls included TRBV5-6, TRBV5-1 and TRBV20-1. Multiple sclerosis was associated with a significant reduction in normalized Chao1 diversity relative to controls.

The CDR3 contains 15 residues. Germline values: CDR1 MDHEN, CDR2 SYDVKM. V lost 5 bases and J lost 4; bases outside the gene matches: 7. Source material: blood. This TCR was recovered from a girl aged 5 to 17 with multiple sclerosis. The V gene is TRBV28, the J gene TRBJ1-2; TRBD1 aligns across 10 bases. The CDR3 region is CASSTDRGPTYGYTF. The CDR3 coding sequence is TGTGCCAGCAGTACCGACAGGGGGCCTACCTATGGCTACACCTTC.